The 2 T cell receptor beta chains in this list originate from one sample, sequenced in a study of metastatic and nonmetastatic thyroid tumors. From the PCR reads, TCRdb re-called clones with MiXCR. The table has over 65,000 clones, about 12% seen once; the top ten hold roughly 9.6%. Not a single patient had been given any form of treatment at any point before undergoing thyroid surgery. Source material: tumor tissue. The receptors were sampled from a female donor with papillary thyroid cancer or a benign thyroid nodule (not recorded which). Some clones in this sample may be carry-over from other donors' samples.

The table lists this clone with many counts. The chain joins TRBV29-1 to TRBJ2-7, with TRBD1 identical over 10 bases. Germline V gene sequence: CDR1 SQVTM, CDR2 ANQGSEA. This CDR3 has 14 amino acids. The ends lost 6 bases at V and 5 bases at J; junction bases unmatched: 10. Here the CDR3 reads CSVPVGQGRNEQYF. CDR3 DNA sequence: TGCAGCGTCCCGGTGGGACAGGGGAGGAACGAGCAGTACTTC.

This clone was counted at least ten times. The V and J genes are TRBV10-1 and TRBJ2-3; 7 positions agree with TRBD2. Unmatched junction bases numbered 18, after V lost 6 bases and J lost 6 bases. Germline assignment: CDR1 WNHNN and CDR2 SYGVQD (reference sequence). The CDR3 spans 17 residues. The CDR3 nucleotides are TGCGCCAGCAGCGCCCGTCGGCGGGGGTACCCTAGGGATACGCAGTATTTT. Protein product: CASSARRRGYPRDTQYF.